This T cell receptor beta chain was recovered during a study of regulatory T cells in long-lasting Graves disease. Overall study findings and caveats: Persistent patients shared more public clonotypes (about 2,700) than newly diagnosed patients (over 900). It was in persistent disease that TRBV28, TRBJ1-2 and TRBJ2-5 were favored.

Sequencing libraries for TCR beta were prepared with iRepertoire HTBI primers and Arm-PCR of CDR3 regions. In the original analysis: Across the samples, identification revealed 50 to 80 TRBV and 14 TRBJ segments. Using its own MiXCR run on the multiplex PCR reads, TCRdb lists one record per CDR3 protein. What appears here as the V and J calls and clone size reflects TCRdb's work, not the paper's. Of about 660,000 distinct CDR3 sequences in the sample, about 30% were seen once. As concerns this clonotype: The antigen remains undetermined.

As for time point: persistent/refractory GD, antithyroid drugs over 5 years with positive TRAb. With RNA extracted from PBMCs as input, the TCR library was made. It was American Thyroid Association guidelines that determined Graves' disease diagnosis. The V gene's germline CDR1 is GTSNPN and CDR2 SVGIG (reference sequence). V was trimmed by 3 bases and J by 10 bases, leaving 9 bases between them. The length of the CDR3 is 10 residues. This clonotype was sampled from a female donor with Graves disease. Material: peripheral blood mononuclear cells (PBMCs), obtained when the disease was refractory, from a patient treated with antithyroid drugs. The genes are TRBV30 and TRBJ1-1; D gene uncertain. The CDR3 bases are TGTGCCTGGAGGCAGGTTGCAGCTTTCTTT. Its protein product is CAWRQVAAFF.